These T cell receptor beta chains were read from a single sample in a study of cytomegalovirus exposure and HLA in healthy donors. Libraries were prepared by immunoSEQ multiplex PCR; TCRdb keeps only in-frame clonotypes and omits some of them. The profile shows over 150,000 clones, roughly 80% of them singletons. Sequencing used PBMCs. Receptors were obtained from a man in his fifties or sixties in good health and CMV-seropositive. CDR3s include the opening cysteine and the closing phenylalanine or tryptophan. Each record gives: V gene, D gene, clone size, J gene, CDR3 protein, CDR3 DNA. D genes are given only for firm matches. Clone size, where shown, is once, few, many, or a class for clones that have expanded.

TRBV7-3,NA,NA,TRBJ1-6,CASSLGTGLNSPLHF,TGTGCCAGCAGCCTAGGCACAGGTCTGAATTCACCCCTCCACTTT
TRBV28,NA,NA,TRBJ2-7,CASTSQAPPYEQYF,TGTGCCAGCACCTCACAGGCTCCTCCCTACGAGCAGTACTTC
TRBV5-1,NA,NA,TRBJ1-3,CASSMDGSGNTIYF,TGCGCCAGCAGCATGGACGGCTCTGGAAACACCATATATTTT
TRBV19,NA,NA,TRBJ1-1,CASTKKITGTEAFF,TGTGCCAGTACCAAAAAAATTACAGGCACTGAAGCTTTCTTT
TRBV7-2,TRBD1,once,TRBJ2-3,CASSLAFLRTGDVDTQYF,TGTGCCAGCAGCTTAGCCTTCCTCCGGACAGGGGATGTGGATACGCAGTATTTT
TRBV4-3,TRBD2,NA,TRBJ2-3,CASSQDRSGGSDTQYF,TGCGCCAGCAGCCAAGATAGAAGCGGGGGGTCAGATACGCAGTATTTT
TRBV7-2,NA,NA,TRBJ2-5,CASSLGGRLRETQYF,TGTGCCAGCAGCTTAGGGGGCAGGCTAAGGGAGACCCAGTACTTC
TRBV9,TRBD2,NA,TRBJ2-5,CASSVGKIAGGQETQYF,TGTGCCAGCAGCGTAGGCAAGATAGCGGGGGGGCAAGAGACCCAGTACTTC
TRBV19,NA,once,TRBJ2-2,CASSFRTGLGELFF,TGTGCCAGTAGTTTCCGAACAGGCTTGGGGGAGCTGTTTTTT
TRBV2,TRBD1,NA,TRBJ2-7,CATGTGAGYEQYF,TGTGCCACCGGGACAGGGGCGGGATACGAGCAGTACTTC
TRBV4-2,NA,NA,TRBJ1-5,CASSQERGGLQPQHF,TGTGCCAGCAGCCAAGAAAGGGGGGGGCTCCAGCCCCAGCATTTT
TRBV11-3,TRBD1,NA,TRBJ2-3,CASSRDRGTDTQYF,TGTGCCAGCAGTCGGGACAGGGGCACAGATACGCAGTATTTT
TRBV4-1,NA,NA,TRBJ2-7,CASSQGELGQSYEQYF,TGCGCCAGCAGCCAAGGGGAGCTCGGGCAGTCCTACGAGCAGTACTTC
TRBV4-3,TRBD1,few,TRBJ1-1,CASSQGQNARAFF,TGCGCCAGCAGCCAGGGACAGAATGCAAGGGCTTTCTTT
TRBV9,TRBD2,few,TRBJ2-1,CASSVALAGAYNEQFF,TGTGCCAGCAGCGTAGCACTAGCGGGAGCGTACAATGAGCAGTTCTTC
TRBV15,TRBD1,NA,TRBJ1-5,CATSRSQTGSQPQHF,TGTGCCACCAGCAGATCCCAGACAGGGTCTCAGCCCCAGCATTTT
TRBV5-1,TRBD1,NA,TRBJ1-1,CASSTTWTGMNTEAFF,TGCGCCAGCAGCACCACCTGGACAGGTATGAACACTGAAGCTTTCTTT
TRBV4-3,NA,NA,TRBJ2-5,CASSQFPETTQETQYF,TGCGCCAGCAGCCAATTCCCCGAGACAACTCAAGAGACCCAGTACTTC
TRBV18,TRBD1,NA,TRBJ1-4,CASSPRQGKGEKLFF,TGTGCCAGCTCACCCCGACAGGGGAAAGGGGAAAAACTGTTTTTT
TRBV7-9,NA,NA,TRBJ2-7,CASSLRQTYEQYF,TGTGCCAGCAGCTTAAGACAGACGTACGAGCAGTACTTC
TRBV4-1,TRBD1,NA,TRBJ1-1,CASSQPGTGAEAFF,TGCGCCAGCAGCCAACCCGGGACAGGGGCTGAAGCTTTCTTT
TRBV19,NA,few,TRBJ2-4,CALPKGRCLAKNIQYF,TGTGCCCTGCCGAAGGGGCGGTGCCTAGCCAAAAACATTCAGTACTTC